This record concerns one T cell receptor beta chain sequence. The record originates from a study of blood T cell repertoires in COVID-19. Clones were read by immunoSEQ multiplex PCR, and TCRdb kept only the in-frame ones, dropping some. The sample lists roughly 260,000 clones; around 80% were seen once. This CDR3 is 12 amino acids long. Germline V gives CDR1 SGHDN, CDR2 FVKESK. V dropped 3 bases and J dropped 8 bases, with 5 bases sitting between them. The V gene is TRBV14, the J gene TRBJ1-6, with no clear D. This sequence originates from a woman aged 40-49 years with active or convalescent COVID-19. Sequenced: peripheral blood. DNA for the CDR3: TGTGCCAGCAGCCACCCCTATTCACCCCTCCACTTT. Protein product: CASSHPYSPLHF.